The source of this TCR beta chain is a study of cytomegalovirus exposure and HLA in healthy donors. The study's findings and limits: In an earlier analysis, productive rearrangement rates for most beta V segments clustered near 87% or 30%. Presence/absence analyses treated sequencing depth as roughly uniform across donors.

The V and J ends lost 4 bases and 2 bases, in that order; junction bases with no gene match: 10. Germline CDR1 and CDR2: SGDLS and YYNGEE. CDR3 length: 16 amino acids. Turning to this clone: Its matching antigen is unknown.

It was with 60 Vbeta and 13 Jbeta primers that the PCR ran. Profiled with immunoSEQ multiplex PCR; TCRdb holds only in-frame clones, not every one. This repertoire includes around 75,000 clones. V gene TRBV9 combines with J gene TRBJ2-3; 7 nucleotides agree with TRBD2. The clonotype originates from a man aged 45-65 years in good health and CMV-seropositive. The sample taken for sequencing was PBMCs. The DNA for the CDR3 is TGTGCCAGCAGCCCCGGAAGAGCGGGGATCACAGATACGCAGTATTTT. It is translated as CASSPGRAGITDTQYF.